Below, 18 T cell receptor beta chains from the same sample are listed, as sequenced in a study of cytomegalovirus exposure and HLA in healthy donors. The PCR used 60 Vbeta and 13 Jbeta primers. Profiling relied on immunoSEQ multiplex PCR, and the TCRdb table lists in-frame clones only, not all of them. The data show 200,000 to 300,000 clones, 80% to 85% seen once. Source material: PBMCs. All receptors derive from a woman aged 60-75 years in good health and CMV-seropositive.

Details on this clone: Mismatch with germline at one junction end may stem from a read error. The chain carries TRBV5-4 and TRBJ2-2; D gene uncertain. CDR3 length: 15 amino acids. Germline CDR1 and CDR2: SGHNT and YYREEE (reference sequence). CDR3 DNA: TGTGCCAGCAGCTTGGGGCACCCGAAAACCGGGGAGCTGTTTTTT. Its translation is CASSLGHPKTGELFF. The full variable domain, rest sourced from reference TRBV5-4 and TRBJ2-2, is ETGVTQSPTHLIKTRGQQVTLRCSSQSGHNTVSWYQQALGQGPQFIFQYYREEENGRGNFPPRFSGLQFPNYSSELNVNALELDDSALYLCASSLGHPKTGELFFGEGSRLTVL.

CDR3 residues: CASSVAGGPLGNQPQHF. The CDR3 DNA follows: TGTGCCAGCAGTGTGGCGGGGGGTCCCCTCGGCAATCAGCCCCAGCATTTT. The rearrangement uses TRBV6-1 and TRBJ1-5; weak D call: TRBD1 (5 bases). Trimming stripped 4 bases from V and 2 bases from J, with 18 bases between. This CDR3 contains 17 residues. CDR1 is MNHNS, CDR2 SASEGT, per germline.

The chain joins TRBV28 to TRBJ1-5; a weak D match, TRBD1 (6 bases). With 6 bases removed from V and 3 bases from J, the gap between germline ends came to 9 bases. The CDR3 runs to 13 residues. Germline CDR1 and CDR2: MDHEN and SYDVKM. For the CDR3, the DNA is TGTGCCAGCAGACAGGGAGTCAATCAGCCCCAGCATTTT. Protein product: CASRQGVNQPQHF.

This chain uses TRBV15 with TRBJ1-1; 8 bases align to TRBD1. Germline CDR1 is LNHNV and CDR2 is YYDKDF (reference sequence). Losses at the gene ends were 1 base for V and 1 base for J; bases not matched to a gene: 5. This CDR3 comprises 16 residues. CDR3 DNA sequence: TGTGCCACCAGCAGAGCGTTTGACAGGGGGAACACTGAAGCTTTCTTT. It specifies CATSRAFDRGNTEAFF.

The table lists this clone with a count of one. The chain couples TRBV29-1 to TRBJ2-2; TRBD2 agrees at 8 bases. The germline V gene has CDR1 SQVTM and CDR2 ANQGSEA. With 3 bases clipped from V and 1 base from J, the junction kept 1 base outside the gene matches. The CDR3 consists of 14 residues. The CDR3 reads CSVDLAGNTGELFF. The CDR3, as DNA: TGCAGCGTTGATCTAGCGGGGAACACCGGGGAGCTGTTTTTT.

The genes are TRBV5-4 and TRBJ2-1; 13 bases agree with TRBD2. Trimming removed 0 bases from V and 0 bases from J; junction bases left unmatched: 3. The CDR3 length is 18 residues. CDR1 is SGHNT and CDR2 is YYREEE in the germline V gene (reference sequence). The CDR3 bases are TGTGCCAGCAGCTTGGGGACTAGCGGGGGAAGCTCCTACAATGAGCAGTTCTTC. It codes for CASSLGTSGGSSYNEQFF. Full variable domain (rest looked up from reference TRBV5-4 and TRBJ2-1): ETGVTQSPTHLIKTRGQQVTLRCSSQSGHNTVSWYQQALGQGPQFIFQYYREEENGRGNFPPRFSGLQFPNYSSELNVNALELDDSALYLCASSLGTSGGSSYNEQFFGPGTRLTVL.

There are a few counts of this clone. The chain combines TRBV27 with TRBJ2-1; 13 nucleotides match TRBD2. V was pared by 8 bases and J by 4 bases, with 8 bases of the junction left unmatched. In germline, CDR1 is MNHEY, CDR2 SMNVEV (reference sequence). The CDR3 has 16 amino acids. DNA of the CDR3: TGTGCCAGCCACAGGGGACTAGCGGGATTGTACAATGAGCAGTTCTTC. Protein product: CASHRGLAGLYNEQFF.

The chain carries TRBV9 and TRBJ2-3; 10 bases are shared with TRBD1. J lost 4 bases, V lost 1 base, and 6 bases had no gene match. The CDR3 covers 16 residues. Germline CDR1 SGDLS, CDR2 YYNGEE. CDR3 region: CASSVRGDRGSDTQYF. The CDR3 DNA reads TGTGCCAGCAGCGTAAGAGGGGACAGGGGTTCAGATACGCAGTATTTT.

The chain is built from TRBV27 and TRBJ1-5; D perhaps matches TRBD1 (5 bases). Germline CDR1 reads MNHEY; CDR2 reads SMNVEV (reference sequence). CDR3 length: 20 residues. V lost 2 bases and J 0 bases, leaving 23 bases between the germline ends. This chain's CDR3 is CASSLRFDQRQYNSNQPQHF. Here the CDR3 DNA reads TGTGCCAGCAGTTTACGCTTTGACCAAAGACAGTACAATAGCAATCAGCCCCAGCATTTT.

The J gene is TRBJ2-7, the V gene TRBV28; 7 positions agree with TRBD1. The germline gives CDR1 MDHEN, CDR2 SYDVKM. The CDR3 is 15 residues long. The trim removed 6 bases at V and 2 bases at J, leaving 10 bases unmatched. The CDR3 is CASSGLGQATYEQYF. CDR3 bases: TGTGCCAGCAGCGGACTCGGACAGGCCACCTACGAGCAGTACTTC.

This chain joins TRBV4-1 and TRBJ1-3; the match to TRBD1 covers 9 bases. The germline V gene encodes CDR1 MGHRA and CDR2 YSYEKL. The J segment lost 4 bases and the V segment lost 5 bases, leaving 12 bases of the junction unmatched. The CDR3 sequence is 17 residues long. The CDR3 region is CASSAGQGGFRGNTIYF. In DNA form, the CDR3 reads TGCGCCAGCAGCGCGGGACAGGGTGGTTTTAGGGGAAACACCATATATTTT.

The rearrangement links TRBV5-1 to TRBJ2-7; no clear D. The CDR3 is 16 amino acids. V lost 0 bases, J lost 0 bases, and 13 bases lay in between. Germline CDR1 and CDR2: SGHRS and YFSETQ. The CDR3 bases are TGCGCCAGCAGCTTGGCCGGTCGCCTTACCTCCTACGAGCAGTACTTC. It is translated as CASSLAGRLTSYEQYF.

This chain links TRBV4-1 with TRBJ1-1, with D unresolved. Trimming removed 1 base from V and 11 bases from J, with 11 bases in between. CDR1 and CDR2 (germline): MGHRA, YSYEKL. This CDR3 spans 12 amino acids. CDR3 sequence reads: CASSQVSSGAFF. The CDR3 DNA reads TGCGCCAGCAGCCAAGTATCCTCGGGGGCTTTCTTT.

V is TRBV5-1 and J is TRBJ2-3; the match to TRBD2 covers 9 bases. The germline V gene encodes CDR1 SGHRS and CDR2 YFSETQ. The CDR3 covers 16 residues. The ends lost 1 base at V and 0 bases at J; junction bases unmatched: 3. CDR3 bases: TGCGCCAGCAGCTTGTCTACTAGCGGGAGCACAGATACGCAGTATTTT. Encoded protein: CASSLSTSGSTDTQYF.

The chain uses TRBV2 and TRBJ1-2; D not certain. The CDR3 totals 15 residues. Trimming cost V 7 bases and J 0 bases, with 15 bases left between them. Germline V gene data show CDR1 as SNHLY and CDR2 as FYNNEI. CDR3 bases: TGTGCCAGCACTATAAGTCAGGTTACTAACTATGGCTACACCTTC. It encodes CASTISQVTNYGYTF.

The V call is TRBV5-1, the J call TRBJ2-1; 14 bases agree with TRBD2. The CDR3 spans 15 residues. J lost 9 bases, V lost 3 bases, and 5 bases had no gene match. The germline gives CDR1 SGHRS, CDR2 YFSETQ. The CDR3 DNA is TGCGCCAGCAGCTCAGGGACTAGCGGGAGTGGTGAGCAGTTCTTC. Translation gives CASSSGTSGSGEQFF.

This CDR3 reads CAWSVGVGGYTF. In DNA form, the CDR3 reads TGTGCCTGGAGTGTAGGGGTGGGGGGCTACACCTTC. The chain combines TRBV30 with TRBJ1-2, with a weak D call TRBD1 (5 bases). Per the germline V gene, CDR1 is GTSNPN and CDR2 is SVGIG (reference sequence). V was clipped by 0 bases and J by 8 bases, with 10 bases between them. The CDR3 runs to 12 residues.

The genes are TRBV2 and TRBJ1-4; D is undetermined. The germline gives CDR1 SNHLY, CDR2 FYNNEI. V dropped 7 bases and J dropped 8 bases, with 8 bases sitting between them. CDR3 size: 11 residues. In DNA form, the CDR3 reads TGTGCCAGCATTAACACGGAAAAACTGTTTTTT. Translating gives CASINTEKLFF.